The TCR beta chain described here comes from a study of identical twins. Points on this clonotype: Its cognate antigen is unknown.

Study results and limitations: The presence of invariant MAIT and iNKT cells could partly confound analyses of zero-insertion sequences. Excess twin sharing in beta out-of-frame sequences was weaker.

It was template switching that added a universal primer site, and there were unique molecular identifiers on the cDNA. TCRdb re-called the 5' RACE reads through MiXCR, storing one row per CDR3 protein. The sample records around 1.7 million distinct CDR3 sequences, less than 35% being singletons. Trimming stripped 0 bases from V and 7 bases from J, with 17 bases between. The germline gives CDR1 SGDLS, CDR2 YYNGEE. This CDR3 is 15 amino acids long. This chain joins TRBV9 and TRBJ2-7; D perhaps matches TRBD2 (6 bases). This TCR was recovered from a newborn girl in good health. Sequenced input: cord blood. The CDR3 region has the DNA TGTGCCAGCAGCGTAGAGACTAGAAGCACCAATGAGCAGTACTTC. This codes for CASSVETRSTNEQYF.